This TCR beta chain is from a study of CD8 T cells in Susac syndrome (dated by TCRdb to the late 2010s). Concerning the study at large: Of the Susac syndrome patients who were sequenced, under 10 were in clinical remission while roughly six had clinically active disease. The study used repertoire sequencing to test whether antigen drove CD8+ T cell activation and differentiation in Susac syndrome. Clonality of the CD8+ T cell repertoire was compared between roughly eleven healthy donors, roughly 14 Susac syndrome patients and around 15 multiple sclerosis patients. At blood withdrawal, Susac syndrome patients were either therapy-naive, taking corticosteroids (in some cases with IVIg as well), or taking IVIg alone.

General conclusions and limits of the study: CD8+ repertoires in Susac syndrome showed clonal expansion, which was highest in CD8+ TEMRA cells and was greater in clinically active patients than in remitting patients. In the total CD8+ and CD8+ TEMRA repertoires, sixteen and five Susac-specific public clones, respectively, were identified. The TCR sequencing and HLA analysis was acknowledged to have included a relatively small number of individuals.

Peripheral blood CD8+ and CD4+ T cells from healthy donors, Susac syndrome patients and multiple sclerosis patients were profiled by high-throughput TCR beta sequencing. Susac syndrome patients met recently defined diagnostic criteria for definite or probable disease. CD8+ TEMRA cells were enriched by FACS, while bulk CD8+ and CD4+ T cells were purified by magnetic negative isolation. Blood was drawn into EDTA tubes, processed within 24 hours, and PBMCs were isolated by density gradient centrifugation. PBMCs intended for TCR sequencing were cryopreserved in liquid nitrogen and were subsequently thawed in a 37 degrees C water bath. A purity of at least 90% was achieved for sorted or isolated CD4+, CD8+ and CD8+ TEMRA cells. About this clonotype itself: The specificity of this receptor is unknown. No base quality information exists; no much larger clone differs at one position.

The CDR3 numbers 20 residues from cysteine through phenylalanine. Only CDR3 DNA remains: 60 bases, in frame from the first base. CDR1 and CDR2 are read off the germline V gene as SGHVS and FNYEAQ. V drops 5 bases and J drops 0 bases, leaving 26 bases in between. RNA was extracted with the RNeasy kit and about 0.5 to 1 ug was reverse transcribed using random hexamers. The immunoSEQ multiplex PCR assay, covering 54 Vbeta and 13 Jbeta segments, was used to amplify TCR beta CDR3 regions. PCR amplification bias was corrected by using a synthetic template baseline for primer optimization and computational correction. In the original analysis: Reads were annotated to V, D and J genes according to IMGT and were analyzed with immunoSEQ Analyzer, with only productive sequences retained. Clonality was computed as one minus Shannon entropy normalized by log2 of the number of productive unique sequences. For each patient and control, public and private clones were evaluated among the 100 most prevalent clones. Susac-specific clones were defined as absent from healthy and MS cohorts, over a thousand published viral clones and other ImmuneACCESS disease sequences. The public reads were quality trimmed at Q25 with fastp and then assembled into clones with MiXCR by TCRdb, keeping productive beta chains. Records with the same CDR3 protein are collapsed into one entry carrying the most frequent genes and DNA. The V and J calls come from TCRdb's annotation, not from the publication. This sample gives more than 65,000 distinct CDR3 sequences in total; 85% to 95% of them show up just once. About 0.45% of the sample is in the top ten clones.

This receptor was taken from a human donor with Susac syndrome. The source material was CD8+ T cells from PBMCs. The V and J segments used are TRBV7-6 and TRBJ2-1; the D gene is possibly TRBD2, with 6 bases matching. CDR3 sequence: CASSTLAGTGGLSSYNEQFF. At the DNA level, the sequence is TGTGCCAGCAGCACCCTAGCCGGCACCGGAGGACTAAGCTCCTACAATGAGCAGTTCTTC.